This TCR beta chain was found in a study of cytomegalovirus exposure and HLA in healthy donors. General study findings and limits: Previously analyzed data showed that most TCR beta V segments were productive at a frequency of about 90% or about 30%. When a later analysis compared HLA-associated TCR beta chains with equally common others, the HLA-associated chains turned out to be more clonally expanded and to have lower generation probabilities.

Germline CDR1 reads LNHDA; CDR2 reads SQIVND (reference sequence). There are 14 residues in the CDR3. V lost 8 bases and J lost 3; bases outside the gene matches: 5. Both 60 Vbeta primers and 13 Jbeta primers went into the PCR. Under the authors' procedure: Later, an analysis found about 83 million unique TCR beta chains, and about 10 million of these were shared. Sequencing was performed with immunoSEQ multiplex PCR; in TCRdb, only in-frame clones are kept and a portion is missing. Clonal size and the V and J genes are those of that table, whereas D and trimming came from the DNA. Among approximately 150,000 clones listed, around 80% were seen once. As to this clone: Its antigen remains unidentified.

V is TRBV19 and J is TRBJ2-4; 9 bases are shared with TRBD2. The sequencing sample was made of PBMCs. This TCR came from a man aged 40-55 years in good health and CMV-seronegative. CDR3 in DNA: TGTGCCAGTCAACCTAGCGGGGACAAAAACATTCAGTACTTC. This sequence encodes CASQPSGDKNIQYF.